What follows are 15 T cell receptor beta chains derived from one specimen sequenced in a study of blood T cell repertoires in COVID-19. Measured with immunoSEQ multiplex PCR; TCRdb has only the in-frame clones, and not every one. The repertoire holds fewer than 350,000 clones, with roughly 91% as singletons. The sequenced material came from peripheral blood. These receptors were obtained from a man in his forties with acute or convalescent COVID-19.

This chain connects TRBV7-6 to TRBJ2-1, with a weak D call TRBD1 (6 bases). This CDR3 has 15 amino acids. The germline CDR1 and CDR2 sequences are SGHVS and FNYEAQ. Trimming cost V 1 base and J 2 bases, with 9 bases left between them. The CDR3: CASSLGRGAYNEQFF. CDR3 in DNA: TGTGCCAGCAGCTTAGGCAGGGGAGCCTACAATGAGCAGTTCTTC.

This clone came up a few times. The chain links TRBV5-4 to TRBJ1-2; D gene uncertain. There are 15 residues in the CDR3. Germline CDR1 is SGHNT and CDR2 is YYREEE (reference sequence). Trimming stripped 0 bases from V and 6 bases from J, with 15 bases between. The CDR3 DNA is TGTGCCAGCAGCTTGGCCGGTCGGGGAAATGATGGCTACACCTTC. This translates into CASSLAGRGNDGYTF.

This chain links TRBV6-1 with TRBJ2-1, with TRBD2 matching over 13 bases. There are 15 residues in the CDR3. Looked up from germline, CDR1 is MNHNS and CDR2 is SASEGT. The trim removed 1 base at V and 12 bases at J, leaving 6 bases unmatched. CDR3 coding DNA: TGTGCCAGCAGTGAAGGGACTAGCGGGGGACTGGGGCAGTTCTTC. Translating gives CASSEGTSGGLGQFF.

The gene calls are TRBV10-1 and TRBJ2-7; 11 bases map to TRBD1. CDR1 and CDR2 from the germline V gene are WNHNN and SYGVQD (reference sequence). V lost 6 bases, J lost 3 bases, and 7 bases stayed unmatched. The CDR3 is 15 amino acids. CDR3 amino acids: CASSLGGTGGYEQYF. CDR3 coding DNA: TGCGCCAGCAGCTTAGGAGGGACAGGGGGCTACGAGCAGTACTTC.

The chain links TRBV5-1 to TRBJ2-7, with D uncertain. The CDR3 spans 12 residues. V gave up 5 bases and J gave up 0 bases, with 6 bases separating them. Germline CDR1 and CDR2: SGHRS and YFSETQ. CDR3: CASRGSSYEQYF. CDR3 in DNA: TGCGCCAGCAGGGGCAGCTCCTACGAGCAGTACTTC.

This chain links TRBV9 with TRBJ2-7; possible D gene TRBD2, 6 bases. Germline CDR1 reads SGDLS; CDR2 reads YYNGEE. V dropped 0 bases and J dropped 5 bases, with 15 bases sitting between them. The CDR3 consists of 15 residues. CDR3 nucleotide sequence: TGTGCCAGCAGCGTAGGATCGGGACTCCAGGACGAGCAGTACTTC. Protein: CASSVGSGLQDEQYF.

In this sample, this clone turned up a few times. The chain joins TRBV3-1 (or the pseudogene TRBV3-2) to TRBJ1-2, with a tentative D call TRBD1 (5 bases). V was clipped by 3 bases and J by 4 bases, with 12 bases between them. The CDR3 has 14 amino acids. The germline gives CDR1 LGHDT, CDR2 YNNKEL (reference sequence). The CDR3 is CASSHATVGYGYTF. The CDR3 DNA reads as TGTGCCAGCAGCCACGCGACAGTGGGCTATGGCTACACCTTC.

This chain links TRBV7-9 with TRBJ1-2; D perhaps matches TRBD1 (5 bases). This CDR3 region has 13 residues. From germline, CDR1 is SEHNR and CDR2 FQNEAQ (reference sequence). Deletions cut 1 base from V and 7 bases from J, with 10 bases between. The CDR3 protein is CASSLVGGSGYTF. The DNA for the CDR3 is TGTGCCAGCAGCTTAGTGGGGGGGTCTGGCTACACCTTC.

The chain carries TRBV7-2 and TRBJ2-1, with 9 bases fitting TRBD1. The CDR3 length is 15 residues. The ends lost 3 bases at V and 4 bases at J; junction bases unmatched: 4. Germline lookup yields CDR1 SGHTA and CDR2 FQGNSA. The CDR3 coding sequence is TGTGCCAGCAGCTTTAGACAGGGGGTTTACAATGAGCAGTTCTTC. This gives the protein CASSFRQGVYNEQFF.

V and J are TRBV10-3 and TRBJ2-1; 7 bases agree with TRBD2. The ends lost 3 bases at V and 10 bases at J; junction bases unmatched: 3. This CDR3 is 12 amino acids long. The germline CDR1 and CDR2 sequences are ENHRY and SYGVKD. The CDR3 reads CAISESAGEQFF. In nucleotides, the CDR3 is TGTGCCATCAGTGAATCAGCGGGGGAGCAGTTCTTC.

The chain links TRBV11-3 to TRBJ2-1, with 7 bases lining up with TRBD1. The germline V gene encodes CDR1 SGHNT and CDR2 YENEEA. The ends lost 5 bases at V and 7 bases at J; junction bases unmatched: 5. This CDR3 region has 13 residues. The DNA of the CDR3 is TGTGCCAGCAGCCTTAGGGGGCGTAATGAGCAGTTCTTC. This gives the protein CASSLRGRNEQFF.

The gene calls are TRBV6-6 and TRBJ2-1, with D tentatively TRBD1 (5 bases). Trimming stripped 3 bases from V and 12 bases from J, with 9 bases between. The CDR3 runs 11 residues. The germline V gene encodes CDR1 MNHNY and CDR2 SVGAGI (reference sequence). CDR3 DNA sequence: TGTGCCAGCAGTTATATGACAGCGCAGTTCTTC. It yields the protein CASSYMTAQFF.

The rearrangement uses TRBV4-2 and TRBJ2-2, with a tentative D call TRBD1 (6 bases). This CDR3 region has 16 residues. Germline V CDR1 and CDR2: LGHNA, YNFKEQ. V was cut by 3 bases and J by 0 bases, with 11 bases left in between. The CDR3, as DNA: TGTGCCAGCAGCCAGGCCGACAGGACGAACACCGGGGAGCTGTTTTTT. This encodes CASSQADRTNTGELFF.

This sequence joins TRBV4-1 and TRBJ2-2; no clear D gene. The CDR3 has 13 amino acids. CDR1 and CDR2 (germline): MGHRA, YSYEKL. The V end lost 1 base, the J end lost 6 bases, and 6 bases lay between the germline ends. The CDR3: CASSQVEAGELFF. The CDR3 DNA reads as TGCGCCAGCAGCCAAGTAGAAGCCGGGGAGCTGTTTTTT.

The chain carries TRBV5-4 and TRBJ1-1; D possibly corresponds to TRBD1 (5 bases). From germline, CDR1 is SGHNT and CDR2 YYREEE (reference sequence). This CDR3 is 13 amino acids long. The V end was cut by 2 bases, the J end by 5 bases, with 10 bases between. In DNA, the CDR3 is TGTGCCAGCAGCTTTTCAGGGAGGACTGAAGCTTTCTTT. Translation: CASSFSGRTEAFF.